This is a list of T cell receptor beta chains from one sample in a study of metastatic and nonmetastatic thyroid tumors. MiXCR was used by TCRdb to re-call the PCR reads. In the table there are some 29,000 clones, 3.5% to 4.5% of which are singletons. What was sequenced was blood. The receptor set was obtained from a male donor with papillary thyroid cancer or a benign thyroid nodule (not recorded which). Some clones in this sample may be carry-over from other donors' samples. Each CDR3 is given with its conserved first and last residue. Each record gives: clone size, J gene, D gene, V gene, CDR3 protein, CDR3 DNA. The D gene is left open where the match is weak. Where a row states a size, it is once, few, many or the class of an expanded clone; other rows omit it.

medium-sized,TRBJ2-3,.,TRBV6-1,CASSERRDTQYF,TGTGCCAGCAGTGAAAGGCGGGATACGCAGTATTTT
few,TRBJ1-1,TRBD1,TRBV19,CASRNRGQVTEAFF,TGTGCCAGTAGAAACAGGGGGCAAGTCACTGAAGCTTTCTTT
few,TRBJ1-1,.,TRBV6-1,CASSLTANTEAFF,TGTGCCAGCAGTCTGACAGCAAACACTGAAGCTTTCTTT
many,TRBJ2-1,TRBD2,TRBV9,CAGSVALAGEYNEQFF,TGTGCCGGCAGCGTAGCCCTAGCGGGAGAATATAATGAGCAGTTCTTC
few,TRBJ2-7,TRBD1,TRBV3-1,CASSLPGTVNEQYF,TGTGCCAGCAGCCTCCCCGGGACAGTCAACGAGCAGTACTTC
few,TRBJ1-2,.,TRBV6-1,CASNQRLGGAGYTF,TGTGCCAGCAATCAACGCCTTGGTGGGGCTGGGTACACCTTC
.,TRBJ2-7,TRBD2,TRBV30,CAWKGTSGMYEQYF,TGTGCCTGGAAAGGGACTAGCGGGATGTACGAGCAGTACTTC
medium-sized,TRBJ2-7,.,TRBV6-1,CASSYRRDNSYEQYF,TGTGCCAGCAGTTATCGCCGGGACAACTCCTACGAGCAGTACTTC
once,TRBJ1-4,TRBD1,TRBV18,CASSPGQGKEKLFF,TGTGCCAGCTCACCCGGACAGGGAAAAGAAAAACTGTTTTTT
many,TRBJ1-2,.,TRBV5-4,CASSLAGANYGYTF,TGTGCCAGCAGCTTGGCAGGGGCTAACTATGGCTACACCTTC
.,TRBJ2-7,.,TRBV24-1,CGTSAPGNRGYEQYF,TGTGGCACCAGTGCCCCCGGGAATAGAGGTTACGAGCAGTACTTC
medium-sized,TRBJ1-2,.,TRBV24-1,CATSAGGTGRNYGYTF,TGTGCCACCAGTGCTGGTGGAACGGGACGTAACTATGGCTACACCTTC
many,TRBJ1-3,.,TRBV5-6,CASSKGDGLFSGNTIYF,TGTGCCAGCAGCAAAGGGGACGGCCTCTTCTCTGGAAACACCATATATTTT
few,TRBJ2-1,.,TRBV6-1,CASSEEDWGYNEQFF,TGTGCCAGCAGTGAAGAGGATTGGGGCTACAATGAGCAGTTCTTC
.,TRBJ1-2,.,TRBV28,CASSKRGWGYGYTF,TGTGCCAGCAGCAAAAGGGGGTGGGGCTATGGCTACACCTTC
medium-sized,TRBJ1-2,.,TRBV12-3/TRBV12-4,CASSSDGSGYTF,TGTGCCAGCAGTTCCGACGGGTCTGGCTACACCTTC
many,TRBJ1-5,TRBD1,TRBV28,CASSFPGQGSYSNQPQHF,TGTGCCAGCAGTTTCCCGGGACAGGGGAGTTATAGCAATCAGCCCCAGCATTTT
medium-sized,TRBJ2-7,.,TRBV28,CASSSSETWNYEQYF,TGTGCCAGCAGTTCCTCGGAAACGTGGAATTACGAGCAGTACTTC
many,TRBJ2-1,.,TRBV11-2,CASSLDALAQFF,TGTGCCAGCAGCTTAGACGCACTGGCCCAGTTCTTC
many,TRBJ2-7,.,TRBV4-3,CASSQARAGSYEQYF,TGCGCCAGCAGCCAAGCCCGGGCAGGCTCCTACGAGCAGTACTTC
.,TRBJ1-1,.,TRBV6-1,CASSLTGKGGGEAFF,TGTGCCAGCAGTCTGACAGGTAAGGGAGGTGGTGAAGCTTTCTTT
.,TRBJ1-2,TRBD1,TRBV3-1,CASCQDKGQVHYGYTF,TGTGCCAGCTGCCAAGATAAGGGACAGGTGCACTATGGCTACACCTTC
few,TRBJ2-3,TRBD2,TRBV5-1,CASSALGLAGGDTQYF,TGCGCCAGCAGCGCCCTGGGACTAGCGGGAGGAGATACGCAGTATTTT
many,TRBJ2-5,TRBD2,TRBV29-1,CSVGGLAGMETQYF,TGCAGCGTCGGGGGACTAGCGGGAATGGAGACCCAGTACTTC
.,TRBJ2-7,.,TRBV6-2/TRBV6-3,CASRGDYEQYF,TGTGCCAGCAGGGGAGACTACGAGCAGTACTTC
.,TRBJ2-7,.,TRBV10-3,CASSESDQQVLYEQYF,TGTGCCAGCAGTGAGTCTGACCAGCAGGTACTCTACGAGCAGTACTTC
medium-sized,TRBJ2-2,.,TRBV10-2,CASARGAGELFF,TGCGCCAGCGCCCGAGGGGCCGGGGAGCTGTTTTTT
many,TRBJ1-4,TRBD1,TRBV6-5,CASSYSGLPGQGEKLFF,TGTGCCAGCAGTTACTCGGGGCTCCCGGGACAGGGGGAAAAGCTGTTTTTT
few,TRBJ1-5,.,TRBV28,CASSLGRGWVQPQHF,TGTGCCAGCAGTTTAGGCAGGGGTTGGGTTCAGCCCCAGCATTTT
.,TRBJ2-6,.,TRBV10-3,CAIRGLTDSGANVLTF,TGTGCCATCAGGGGCCTGACGGACTCTGGGGCCAACGTCCTGACTTTC
many,TRBJ1-5,TRBD1,TRBV19,CASRDTGGVFPNQPQHF,TGTGCCAGTAGGGATACAGGGGGAGTCTTCCCCAATCAGCCCCAGCATTTT
few,TRBJ1-1,TRBD1,TRBV6-5,CASSNRGTEAFF,TGTGCCAGCAGTAACAGGGGCACTGAAGCTTTCTTT
.,TRBJ2-3,.,TRBV6-1,CASRTTSTDTQYF,TGTGCCAGCAGGACTACTAGCACAGATACGCAGTATTTT
few,TRBJ2-3,.,TRBV6-1,CASSDSGGGTDTQYF,TGTGCCAGCAGTGACTCTGGGGGCGGCACAGATACGCAGTATTTT
.,TRBJ2-1,TRBD2,TRBV6-2/TRBV6-3,CASSALAGGNEQFF,TGTGCCAGCAGTGCTCTAGCGGGAGGCAATGAGCAGTTCTTC
few,TRBJ2-7,TRBD1,TRBV2,CASSPQGVAEHYF,TGTGCCAGCAGTCCCCAGGGGGTCGCCGAGCACTACTTC
many,TRBJ2-4,.,TRBV19,CASSIGRDLNIQYF,TGTGCCAGTAGTATAGGGCGGGACCTAAACATTCAGTACTTC
.,TRBJ2-1,.,TRBV7-9,CASIYGQTNNEQFF,TGTGCCAGCATCTATGGACAGACTAACAATGAGCAGTTCTTC
few,TRBJ1-1,.,TRBV10-3,CATGTELNTEALF,TGTGCCACAGGTACGGAACTGAACACTGAAGCTCTCTTT
many,TRBJ2-2,TRBD1,TRBV24-1,CATSLRDSYTGELFF,TGTGCCACCAGTCTTCGGGACAGCTACACCGGGGAGCTGTTTTTT
.,TRBJ2-7,TRBD2,TRBV12-3/TRBV12-4,CASSLTGTSGSSYEQYF,TGTGCCAGCAGCCTCACAGGCACTAGCGGGAGCTCCTACGAGCAGTACTTC
.,TRBJ2-1,TRBD2,TRBV7-3,CASSLSTSGRSNEQFF,TGTGCCAGCAGCTTGTCGACTAGCGGGAGAAGCAATGAGCAGTTCTTC
few,TRBJ1-2,.,TRBV28,CASRKDLRFANYGYTF,TGTGCCAGCAGGAAAGACTTACGGTTCGCTAACTATGGCTACACCTTC
few,TRBJ2-1,.,TRBV6-2/TRBV6-3,CASSYRVYNEQFF,TGTGCCAGCAGTTACAGGGTTTACAATGAGCAGTTCTTC
.,TRBJ1-5,.,TRBV6-1,CASSEARADSQTQHF,TGTGCCAGCAGTGAAGCGCGGGCAGACAGTCAGACACAGCATTTT
many,TRBJ2-3,TRBD2,TRBV7-9,CASSPTAGAGADTQYF,TGTGCCAGCAGCCCTACAGCGGGAGCTGGCGCAGATACGCAGTATTTT
.,TRBJ1-1,TRBD1,TRBV19,CASSVTGSQAFF,TGTGCCAGTAGTGTGACAGGGTCTCAAGCTTTCTTT
many,TRBJ1-4,.,TRBV2,CASSRRRVPAPNEKLFF,TGTGCCAGCAGCAGAAGGAGGGTCCCCGCCCCAAATGAAAAACTGTTTTTT
many,TRBJ1-2,.,TRBV20-1,CSARSQGNGYTF,TGCAGTGCTAGGTCCCAGGGAAATGGCTACACCTTC
.,TRBJ2-7,.,TRBV20-1,CSADRYEQYF,TGCAGTGCCGATCGATACGAGCAGTACTTC
many,TRBJ2-1,.,TRBV5-6,CASSPAGRSYNEQFF,TGTGCCAGCAGCCCCGCTGGTCGGTCCTACAATGAGCAGTTCTTC
medium-sized,TRBJ2-7,TRBD1,TRBV28,CASRPISAGGHEQYF,TGTGCCAGCAGACCCATCTCAGCAGGGGGCCACGAGCAGTACTTC
few,TRBJ1-2,.,TRBV10-2,CASSEPGSVYGYTF,TGCGCCAGCAGTGAGCCCGGCAGCGTCTATGGCTACACCTTC
many,TRBJ1-4,.,TRBV4-3,CASSRSPEEKLFF,TGCGCCAGCAGCCGCTCCCCCGAGGAAAAACTGTTTTTT
.,TRBJ2-5,TRBD2,TRBV28,CASSQPGLAGGRRTQYF,TGTGCCAGCAGTCAACCGGGACTAGCGGGTGGCCGAAGGACCCAGTACTTC